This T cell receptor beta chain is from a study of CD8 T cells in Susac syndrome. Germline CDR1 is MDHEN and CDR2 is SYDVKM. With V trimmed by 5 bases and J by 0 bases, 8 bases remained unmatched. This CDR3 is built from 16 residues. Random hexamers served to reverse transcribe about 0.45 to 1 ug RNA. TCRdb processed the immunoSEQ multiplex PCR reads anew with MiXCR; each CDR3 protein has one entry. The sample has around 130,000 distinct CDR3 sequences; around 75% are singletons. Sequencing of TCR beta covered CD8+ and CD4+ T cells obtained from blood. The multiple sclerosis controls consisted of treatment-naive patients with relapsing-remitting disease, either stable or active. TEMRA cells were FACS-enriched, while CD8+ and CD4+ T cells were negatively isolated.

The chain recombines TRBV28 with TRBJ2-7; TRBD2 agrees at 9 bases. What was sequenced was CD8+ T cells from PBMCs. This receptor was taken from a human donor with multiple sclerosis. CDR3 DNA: TGTGCCAGCAGTCCGATCGGACTAGCGACCTCCTACGAGCAGTACGTC. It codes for CASSPIGLATSYEQYV.